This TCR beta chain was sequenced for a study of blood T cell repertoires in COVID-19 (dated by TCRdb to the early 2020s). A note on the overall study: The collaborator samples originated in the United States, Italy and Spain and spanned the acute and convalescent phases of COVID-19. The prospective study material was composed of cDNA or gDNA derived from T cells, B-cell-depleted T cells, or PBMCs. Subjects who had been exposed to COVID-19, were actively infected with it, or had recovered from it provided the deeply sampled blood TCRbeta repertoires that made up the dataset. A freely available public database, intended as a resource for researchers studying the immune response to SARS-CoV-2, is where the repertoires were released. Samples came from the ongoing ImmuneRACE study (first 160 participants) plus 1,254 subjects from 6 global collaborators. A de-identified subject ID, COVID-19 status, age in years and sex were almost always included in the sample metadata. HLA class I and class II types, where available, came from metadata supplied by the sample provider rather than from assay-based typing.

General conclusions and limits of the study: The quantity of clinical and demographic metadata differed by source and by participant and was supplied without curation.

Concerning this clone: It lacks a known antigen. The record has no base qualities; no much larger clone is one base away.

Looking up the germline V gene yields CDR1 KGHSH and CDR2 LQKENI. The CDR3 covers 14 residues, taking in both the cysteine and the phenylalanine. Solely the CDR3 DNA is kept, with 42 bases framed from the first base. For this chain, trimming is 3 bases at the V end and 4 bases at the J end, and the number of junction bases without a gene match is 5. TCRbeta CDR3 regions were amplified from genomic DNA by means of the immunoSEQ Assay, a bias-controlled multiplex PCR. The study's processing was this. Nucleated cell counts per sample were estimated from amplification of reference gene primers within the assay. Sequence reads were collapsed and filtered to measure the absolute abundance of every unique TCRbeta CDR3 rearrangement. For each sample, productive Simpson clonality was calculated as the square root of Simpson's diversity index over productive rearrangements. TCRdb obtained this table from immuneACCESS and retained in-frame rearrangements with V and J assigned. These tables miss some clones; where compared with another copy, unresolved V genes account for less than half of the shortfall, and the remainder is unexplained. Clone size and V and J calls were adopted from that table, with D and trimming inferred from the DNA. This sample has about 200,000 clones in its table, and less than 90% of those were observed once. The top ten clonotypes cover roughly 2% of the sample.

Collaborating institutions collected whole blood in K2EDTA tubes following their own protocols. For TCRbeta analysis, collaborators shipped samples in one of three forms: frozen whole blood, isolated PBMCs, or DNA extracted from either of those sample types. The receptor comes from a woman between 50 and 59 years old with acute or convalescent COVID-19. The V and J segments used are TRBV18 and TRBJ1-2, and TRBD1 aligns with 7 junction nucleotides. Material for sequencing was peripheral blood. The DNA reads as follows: TGTGCCAGCTCACCCGACAGGGCAGCCTATGGCTACACCTTC. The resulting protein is CASSPDRAAYGYTF.